Following are 6 T cell receptor beta chains from one sample sequenced in a study of blood T cell repertoires in COVID-19. Profiled with immunoSEQ multiplex PCR; TCRdb holds only in-frame clones, not every one. The sample has 130,000 to 150,000 clones, around nine tenths seen once; the top ten hold 4% to 4.5%. Sequences were obtained from peripheral blood. All receptors come from a woman aged 40 to 50 with acute or convalescent COVID-19.

The chain couples TRBV2 to TRBJ1-6; D unclear. CDR3 length equals 15 residues. The V and J ends lost 4 bases and 7 bases respectively, with 14 bases between them. The germline CDR1 and CDR2 sequences are SNHLY and FYNNEI. DNA for the CDR3: TGTGCCAGCAGTGGACAAGGTCAGATGAATTCACCCCTCCACTTT. Translating it yields CASSGQGQMNSPLHF.

V and J are TRBV6-5 and TRBJ2-5; 9 bases align to TRBD1. The CDR3 length is 12 residues. The V segment lost 6 bases and the J segment 4 bases; nucleotides outside the gene matches: 0. The germline V gene encodes CDR1 MNHEY and CDR2 SVGAGI. The CDR3 DNA reads TGTGCCAGCAGGGGACAGGGAGAGACCCAGTACTTC. This codes for CASRGQGETQYF.

J is TRBJ2-1 and V is TRBV7-2; D is unresolved. With 3 bases removed from V and 5 bases from J, the gap between germline ends came to 8 bases. Germline V gene data show CDR1 as SGHTA and CDR2 as FQGNSA. The length of the CDR3 is 13 residues. The CDR3 sequence: CASSFSGNNEQFF. The CDR3 bases are TGTGCCAGCAGCTTCTCGGGTAACAATGAGCAGTTCTTC.

The sample holds a few counts of this clone. V is TRBV5-4 and J is TRBJ2-7; 8 positions agree with TRBD1. Germline-derived CDR1 and CDR2 are SGHNT and YYREEE (reference sequence). This CDR3 contains 14 residues. The V segment lost 2 bases and the J segment 3 bases; nucleotides outside the gene matches: 4. The CDR3 loop is CASSFDRGNYEQYF. In nucleotides, the CDR3 is TGTGCCAGCAGCTTCGACAGGGGAAACTACGAGCAGTACTTC.

The V and J genes are TRBV6-5 and TRBJ2-3, with D tentatively TRBD1 (6 bases). Trimming shortened V by 7 bases and J by 4 bases, and 15 bases separated the two germline ends. CDR1 is MNHEY and CDR2 is SVGAGI in the germline V gene. This CDR3 spans 14 amino acids. CDR3 residues: CASTPGQGSDTQYF. CDR3 DNA: TGTGCCAGCACCCCGGGGCAGGGGTCAGATACGCAGTATTTT.

V and J are TRBV7-2 and TRBJ1-1; the D gene is possibly TRBD1 (5 bases). Between the trimmed V and J ends, which lost 0 bases and 5 bases, there was a span of 16 bases. The germline CDR1 and CDR2 sequences are SGHTA and FQGNSA. The CDR3 spans 16 residues. This CDR3 reads CASSLARAAGGTEAFF. Here the CDR3 DNA reads TGTGCCAGCAGCTTAGCCAGGGCCGCCGGAGGGACTGAAGCTTTCTTT.